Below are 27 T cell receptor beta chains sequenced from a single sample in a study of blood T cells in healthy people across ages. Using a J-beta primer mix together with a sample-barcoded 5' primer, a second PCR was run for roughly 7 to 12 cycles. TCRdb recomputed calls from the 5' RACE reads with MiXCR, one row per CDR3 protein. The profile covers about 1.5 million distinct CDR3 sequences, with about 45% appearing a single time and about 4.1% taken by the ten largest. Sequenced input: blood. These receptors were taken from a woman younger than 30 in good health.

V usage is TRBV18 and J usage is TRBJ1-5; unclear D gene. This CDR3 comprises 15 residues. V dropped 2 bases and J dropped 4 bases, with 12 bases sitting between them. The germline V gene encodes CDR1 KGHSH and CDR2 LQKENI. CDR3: CASSPAGSQNQPQHF. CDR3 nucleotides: TGTGCCAGCTCACCAGCGGGGTCACAGAATCAGCCCCAGCATTTT.

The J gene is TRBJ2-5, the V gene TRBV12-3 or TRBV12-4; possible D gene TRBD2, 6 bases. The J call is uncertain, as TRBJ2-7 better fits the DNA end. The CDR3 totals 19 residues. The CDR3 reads CASSLARGVQGIGSYEQYF. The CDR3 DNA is TGTGCCAGCAGTTTAGCGCGGGGTGTGCAGGGCATTGGATCTTACGAGCAGTACTTC.

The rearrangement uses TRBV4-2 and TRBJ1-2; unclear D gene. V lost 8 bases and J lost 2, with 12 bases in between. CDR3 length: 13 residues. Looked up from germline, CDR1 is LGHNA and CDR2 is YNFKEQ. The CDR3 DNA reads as TGTGCCAGCGCTACAGAAATAAACTATGGCTACACCTTC. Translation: CASATEINYGYTF.

Written as DNA, the CDR3 is TGTGCCAGCAGTTTAGTACGGGGACTAACCAATGAGCAGTTCTTC. Its translation is CASSLVRGLTNEQFF. The rearrangement links TRBV12-3 or TRBV12-4 to TRBJ2-1, with 7 bases aligning to TRBD2. Unmatched junction bases numbered 6, after V lost 1 base and J lost 6 bases. The CDR3 spans 15 residues.

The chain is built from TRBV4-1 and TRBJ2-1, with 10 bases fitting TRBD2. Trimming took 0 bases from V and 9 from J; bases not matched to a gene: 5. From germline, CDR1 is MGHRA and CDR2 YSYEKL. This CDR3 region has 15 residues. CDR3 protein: CASSQDEREGFEQFF. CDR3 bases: TGCGCCAGCAGCCAAGATGAGCGGGAGGGCTTTGAGCAGTTCTTC.

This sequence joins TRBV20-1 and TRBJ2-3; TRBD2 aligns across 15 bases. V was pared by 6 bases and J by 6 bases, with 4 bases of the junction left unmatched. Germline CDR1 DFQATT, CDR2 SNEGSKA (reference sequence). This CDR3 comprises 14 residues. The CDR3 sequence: CSAGLAGGGDTQYF. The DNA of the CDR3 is TGCAGTGCGGGACTAGCGGGAGGAGGGGATACGCAGTATTTT.

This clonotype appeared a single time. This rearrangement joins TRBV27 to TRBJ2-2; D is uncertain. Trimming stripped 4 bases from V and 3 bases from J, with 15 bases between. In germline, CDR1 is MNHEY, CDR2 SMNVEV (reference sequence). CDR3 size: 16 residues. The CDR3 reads CASSSNTNLDTGELFF. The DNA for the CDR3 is TGTGCCAGCAGTTCTAATACGAACCTCGACACCGGGGAGCTGTTTTTT.

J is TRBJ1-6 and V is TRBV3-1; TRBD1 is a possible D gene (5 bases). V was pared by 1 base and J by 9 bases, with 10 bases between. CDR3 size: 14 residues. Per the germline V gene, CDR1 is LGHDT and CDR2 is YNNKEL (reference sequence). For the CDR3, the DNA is TGTGCCAGCAGCCAAGTAAGGGGAAGTTCACCCCTCCACTTT. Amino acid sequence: CASSQVRGSSPLHF.

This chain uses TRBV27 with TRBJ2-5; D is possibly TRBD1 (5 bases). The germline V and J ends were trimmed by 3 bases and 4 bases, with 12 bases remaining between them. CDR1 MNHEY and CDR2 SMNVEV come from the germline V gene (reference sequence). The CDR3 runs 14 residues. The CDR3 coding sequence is TGTGCCAGCAGTTTCTCAGGGCCGGGAGAGACCCAGTACTTC. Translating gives CASSFSGPGETQYF.

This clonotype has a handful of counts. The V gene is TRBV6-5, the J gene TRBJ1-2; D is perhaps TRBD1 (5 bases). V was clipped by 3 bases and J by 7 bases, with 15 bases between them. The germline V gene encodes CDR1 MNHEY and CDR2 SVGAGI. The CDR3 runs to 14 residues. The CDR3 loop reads CASSYVGTAFGYTF. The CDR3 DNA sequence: TGTGCCAGCAGTTATGTTGGGACGGCCTTTGGCTACACCTTC.

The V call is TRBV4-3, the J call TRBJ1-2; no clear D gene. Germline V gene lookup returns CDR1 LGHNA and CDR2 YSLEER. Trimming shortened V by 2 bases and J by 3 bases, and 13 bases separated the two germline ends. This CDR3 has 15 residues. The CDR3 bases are TGCGCCAGCAGCCAAAATAGGCGTGGCGACTATGGCTACACCTTC. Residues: CASSQNRRGDYGYTF.

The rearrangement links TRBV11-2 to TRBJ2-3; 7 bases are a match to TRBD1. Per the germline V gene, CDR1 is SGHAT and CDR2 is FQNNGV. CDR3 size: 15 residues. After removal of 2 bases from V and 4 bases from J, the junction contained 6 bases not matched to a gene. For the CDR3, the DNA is TGTGCCAGCAGCTTAAGAGGGGGCCTTGCAGATACGCAGTATTTT. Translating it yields CASSLRGGLADTQYF. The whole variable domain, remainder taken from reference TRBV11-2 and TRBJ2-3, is EAGVAQSPRYKIIEKRQSVAFWCNPISGHATLYWYQQILGQGPKLLIQFQNNGVVDDSQLPKDRFSAERLKGVDSTLKIQPAKLEDSAVYLCASSLRGGLADTQYFGPGTRLTVL.

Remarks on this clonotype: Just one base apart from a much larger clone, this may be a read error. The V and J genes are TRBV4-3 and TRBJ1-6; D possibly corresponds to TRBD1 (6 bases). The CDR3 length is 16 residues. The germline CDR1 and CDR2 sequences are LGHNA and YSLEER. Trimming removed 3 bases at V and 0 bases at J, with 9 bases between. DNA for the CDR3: TGCGCCAGCAGCCATGACAGGAGCTCCTATAATTCACCCCTCCACTTT. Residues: CASSHDRSSYNSPLHF.

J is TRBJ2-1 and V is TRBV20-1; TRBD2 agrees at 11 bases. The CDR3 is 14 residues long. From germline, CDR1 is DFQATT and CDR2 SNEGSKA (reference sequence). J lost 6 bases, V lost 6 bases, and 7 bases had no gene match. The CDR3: CSAVAGGSRNEQFF. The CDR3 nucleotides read TGCAGTGCCGTAGCGGGAGGGAGCCGCAATGAGCAGTTCTTC.

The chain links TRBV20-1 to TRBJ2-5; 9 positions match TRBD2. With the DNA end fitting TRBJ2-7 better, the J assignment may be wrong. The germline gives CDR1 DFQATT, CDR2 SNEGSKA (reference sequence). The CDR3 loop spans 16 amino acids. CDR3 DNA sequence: TGCAGTGCTTTCTCTCCGGGACGAGCGGGAGGCTACGAGCAGTACTTC. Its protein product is CSAFSPGRAGGYEQYF.

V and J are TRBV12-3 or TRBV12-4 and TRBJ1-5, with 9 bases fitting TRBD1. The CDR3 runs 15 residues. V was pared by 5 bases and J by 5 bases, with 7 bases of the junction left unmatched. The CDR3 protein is CASSVTGGSDQPQHF. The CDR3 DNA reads TGTGCCAGCAGTGTTACAGGGGGCAGCGATCAGCCCCAGCATTTT.

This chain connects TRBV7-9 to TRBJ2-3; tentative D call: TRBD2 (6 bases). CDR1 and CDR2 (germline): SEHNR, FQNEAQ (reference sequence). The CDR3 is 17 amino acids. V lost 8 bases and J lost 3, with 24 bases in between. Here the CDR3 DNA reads TGTGCCAGCGGCACCCCTCTCGGGGGTGGAGGAACAGATACGCAGTATTTT. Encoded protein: CASGTPLGGGGTDTQYF.

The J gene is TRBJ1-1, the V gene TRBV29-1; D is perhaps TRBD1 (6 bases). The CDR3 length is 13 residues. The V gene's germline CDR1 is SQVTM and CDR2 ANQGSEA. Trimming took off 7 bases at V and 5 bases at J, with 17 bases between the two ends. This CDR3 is CSGITGGWTEAFF. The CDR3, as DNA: TGCAGCGGAATAACGGGGGGCTGGACTGAAGCTTTCTTT.

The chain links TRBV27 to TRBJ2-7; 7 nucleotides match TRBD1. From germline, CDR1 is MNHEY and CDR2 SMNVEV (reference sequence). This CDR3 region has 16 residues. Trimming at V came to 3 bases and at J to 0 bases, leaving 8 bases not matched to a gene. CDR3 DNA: TGTGCCAGCAGTTTCCGGACGGGGACAGTCTCCTACGAGCAGTACTTC. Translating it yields CASSFRTGTVSYEQYF.

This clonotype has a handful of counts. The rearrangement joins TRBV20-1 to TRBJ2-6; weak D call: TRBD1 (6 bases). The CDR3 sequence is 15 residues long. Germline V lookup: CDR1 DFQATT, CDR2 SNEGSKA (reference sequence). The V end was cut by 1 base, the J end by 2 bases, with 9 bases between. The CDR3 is CSARVQGPGANVLTF. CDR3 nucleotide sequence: TGCAGTGCTAGAGTACAGGGTCCTGGGGCCAACGTCCTGACTTTC.

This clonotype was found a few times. The CDR3 is CASSPLTGLGGEAFF. The CDR3 DNA is TGCGCCAGCAGCCCTCTCACAGGGCTCGGGGGTGAAGCTTTCTTT. V usage is TRBV4-1 and J usage is TRBJ1-1; weak D call: TRBD1 (6 bases). Trimming stripped 4 bases from V and 7 bases from J, with 19 bases between. The CDR3 extends over 15 amino acids. The germline V gene encodes CDR1 MGHRA and CDR2 YSYEKL.

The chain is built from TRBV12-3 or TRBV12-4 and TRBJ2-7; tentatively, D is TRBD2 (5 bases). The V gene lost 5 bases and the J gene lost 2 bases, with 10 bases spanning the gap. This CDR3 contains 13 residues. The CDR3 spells CASSVWGAYEQYF. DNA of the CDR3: TGTGCCAGCAGTGTTTGGGGAGCCTACGAGCAGTACTTC.

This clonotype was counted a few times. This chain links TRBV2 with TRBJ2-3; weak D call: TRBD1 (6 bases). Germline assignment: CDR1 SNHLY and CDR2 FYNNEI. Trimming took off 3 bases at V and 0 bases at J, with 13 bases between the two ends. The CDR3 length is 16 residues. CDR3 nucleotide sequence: TGTGCCAGCAGTGATTGGGGGCACCTTAGCACAGATACGCAGTATTTT. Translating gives CASSDWGHLSTDTQYF.

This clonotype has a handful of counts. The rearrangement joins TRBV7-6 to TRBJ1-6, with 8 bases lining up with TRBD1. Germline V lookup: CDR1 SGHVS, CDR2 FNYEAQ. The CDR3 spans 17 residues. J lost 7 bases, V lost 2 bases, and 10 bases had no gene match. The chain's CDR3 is CASSLSDRAGRNSPLHF. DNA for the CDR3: TGTGCCAGCAGCTTATCGGACAGGGCAGGGCGAAATTCACCCCTCCACTTT.

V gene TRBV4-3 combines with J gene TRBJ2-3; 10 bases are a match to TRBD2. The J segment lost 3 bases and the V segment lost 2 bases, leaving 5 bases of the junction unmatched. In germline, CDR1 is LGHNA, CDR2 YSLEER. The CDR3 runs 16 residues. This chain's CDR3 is CASSQHSSGGTDTQYF. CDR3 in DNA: TGCGCCAGCAGCCAACACTCTAGCGGGGGTACAGATACGCAGTATTTT.

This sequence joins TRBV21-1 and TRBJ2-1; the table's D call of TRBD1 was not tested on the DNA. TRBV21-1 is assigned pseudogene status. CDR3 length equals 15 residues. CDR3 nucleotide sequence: TGTGCCAGCAGCAAACCCCTAACAGGGGCCAATGAGCAGTTCTTC. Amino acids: CASSKPLTGANEQFF.

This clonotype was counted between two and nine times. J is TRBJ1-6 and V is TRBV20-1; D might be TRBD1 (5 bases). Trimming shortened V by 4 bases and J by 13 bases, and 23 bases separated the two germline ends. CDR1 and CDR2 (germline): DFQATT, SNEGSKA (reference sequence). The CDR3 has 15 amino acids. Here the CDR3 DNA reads TGCAGTGCTAAGACCGGGACCCTCGCTGAAGGCCCCCTCCACTTT. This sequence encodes CSAKTGTLAEGPLHF.